At least ten counts were recorded for the clone carrying this TCR beta chain. These data belong to a study of T cells after yellow fever vaccination. TCRdb called the 5' RACE reads again in MiXCR, with one record for every CDR3 protein. The data contain 60,000 to 95,000 distinct CDR3 sequences, around 7% of them seen just once; the ten biggest clones take up roughly 29%. Germline V gives CDR1 LGHNA, CDR2 YSLEER. The CDR3 consists of 15 residues. V lost 1 base, J lost 11 bases, and 7 bases stayed unmatched. The sequenced sample was CD8+ T cells sorted from PBMCs, obtained approximately 11 days after the first yellow fever vaccination. The clonotype comes from a man younger than 35 who received the YFV17D yellow fever vaccine. The chain couples TRBV4-3 to TRBJ1-6, with 8 bases matching TRBD1. The DNA for the CDR3 is TGCGCCAGCAGCCAAGGGCAGGGGGCTGGGACACCCCTCCACTTT. Its translation is CASSQGQGAGTPLHF.